This TCR beta chain derives from a study of blood T cells in healthy people across ages. As regards this clonotype: The antigen remains unidentified.

Every donor provided around 10 milliliters of peripheral blood. Through a sample-barcoded 5' primer and a J-beta primer mix, a second PCR was run for roughly 6 to 11 cycles. TCRdb re-called the 5' RACE reads through MiXCR, storing one row per CDR3 protein. This sample has some 1.4 million distinct CDR3 sequences, with around two fifths found just once. Regarding the study as a whole: TCR beta diversity tracked closely with naive T cell percentage.

The source is a woman aged 18 to 35 in good health. The sample taken for sequencing was blood.

The CDR3 nucleotides are TGTGCTAGTGGCCACTCCACAGGGCCCGGCTACACCTTC. It encodes CASGHSTGPGYTF. The chain combines TRBV12-5 with TRBJ1-2; D is possibly TRBD1 (6 bases). Trimming left V 6 bases short and J 8 bases short, with 16 bases between. Germline CDR1 LGHNT, CDR2 FRNRAP. The CDR3 contains 13 residues. Combining the CDR3 with reference TRBV12-5 and TRBJ1-2 gives the whole variable domain DARVTQTPRHKVTEMGQEVTMRCQPILGHNTVFWYRQTMMQGLELLAYFRNRAPLDDSGMPKDRFSAEMPDATLATLKIQPSEPRDSAVYFCASGHSTGPGYTFGSGTRLTVV.